This TCR beta chain emerged from a study of cytomegalovirus exposure and HLA in healthy donors. For the study at large: Across more than 350 genotyped donors, roughly 85% landed in the Caucasian-associated ancestry cluster.

This CDR3 has 12 amino acids. V lost 6 bases and J lost 3, with 6 bases in between. Per the germline V gene, CDR1 is MNHEY and CDR2 is SMNVEV (reference sequence). Vbeta (60) and Jbeta (13) primers were used in the PCR. Method: immunoSEQ multiplex PCR; TCRdb's copy keeps in-frame clones and lacks some. The sample lists some 200,000 clones, approximately 85% occurring once. The clonotype comes from a girl aged 10 to 17 in good health and CMV-seropositive. This rearrangement joins TRBV27 to TRBJ1-3; D might be TRBD1 (5 bases). Sequencing input: PBMCs. CDR3 residues: CASSGGGNTIYF. CDR3 DNA sequence: TGTGCCAGCAGCGGGGGTGGAAACACCATATATTTT.